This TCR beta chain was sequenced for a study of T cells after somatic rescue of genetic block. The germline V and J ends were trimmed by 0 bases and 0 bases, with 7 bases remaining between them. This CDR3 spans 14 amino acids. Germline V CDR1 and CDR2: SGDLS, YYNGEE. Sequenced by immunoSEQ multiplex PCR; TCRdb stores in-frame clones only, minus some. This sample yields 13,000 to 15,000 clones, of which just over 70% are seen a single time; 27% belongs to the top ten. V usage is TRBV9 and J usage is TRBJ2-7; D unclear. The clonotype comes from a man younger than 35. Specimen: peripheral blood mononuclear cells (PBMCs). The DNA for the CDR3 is TGTGCCAGCAGCGTAGAACAAAGCTCCTACGAGCAGTACTTC. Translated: CASSVEQSSYEQYF.